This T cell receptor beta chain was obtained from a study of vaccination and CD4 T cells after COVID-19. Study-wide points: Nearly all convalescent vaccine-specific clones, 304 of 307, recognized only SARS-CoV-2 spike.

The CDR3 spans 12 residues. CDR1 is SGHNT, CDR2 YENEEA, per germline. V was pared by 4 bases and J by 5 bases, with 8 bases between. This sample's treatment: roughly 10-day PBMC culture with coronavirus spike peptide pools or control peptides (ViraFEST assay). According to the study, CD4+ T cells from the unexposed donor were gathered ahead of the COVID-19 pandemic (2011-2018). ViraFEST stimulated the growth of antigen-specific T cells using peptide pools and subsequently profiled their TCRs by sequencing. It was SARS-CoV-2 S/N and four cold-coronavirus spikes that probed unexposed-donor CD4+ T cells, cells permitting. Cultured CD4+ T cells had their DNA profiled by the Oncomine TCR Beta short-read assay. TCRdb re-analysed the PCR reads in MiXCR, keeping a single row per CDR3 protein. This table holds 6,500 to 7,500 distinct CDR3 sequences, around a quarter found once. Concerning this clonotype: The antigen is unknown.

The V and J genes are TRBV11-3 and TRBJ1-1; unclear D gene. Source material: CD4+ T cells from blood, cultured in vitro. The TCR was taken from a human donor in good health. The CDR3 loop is CASSSLETEAFF. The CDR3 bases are TGTGCCAGCAGCTCCCTCGAGACTGAAGCTTTCTTT.